This TCR beta chain was captured by sequencing in a study of blood T cell repertoires in COVID-19. Study information: There were acute and convalescent COVID-19 samples, and they came from the United States, Italy and Spain. Nucleic acid was either cDNA or gDNA, and it came from T cells, B-cell-depleted T cells, or PBMCs.

The authors' processing: Estimation of nucleated cell counts was performed using reference gene primer amplification. Profiling relied on immunoSEQ multiplex PCR, and the TCRdb table lists in-frame clones only, not all of them. D and trimming were read from the DNA, whereas the V and J calls and clone size are those reported in that table. The table records 210,000 or so clones, 92% of them present only once. The CDR3 loop spans 14 amino acids. Per the germline V gene, CDR1 is SGDLS and CDR2 is YYNGEE. Losses at the gene ends were 3 bases for V and 5 bases for J; bases not matched to a gene: 5. J is TRBJ2-5 and V is TRBV9; 9 bases match TRBD1. The receptor was isolated from a man between 25 and 39 years old with acute or convalescent COVID-19. Sequencing was carried out using peripheral blood. CDR3 residues: CASSAGQGGETQYF. CDR3 sequence (DNA): TGTGCCAGCAGCGCGGGACAGGGAGGGGAGACCCAGTACTTC.